The text below deals with one T cell receptor beta chain. Germline V gene data show CDR1 as SGHRS and CDR2 as YFSETQ. The length of the CDR3 is 16 residues. Using RNA transcripts as the source, TCR beta CDR3 regions were amplified. First-round RT-PCR with HTBI primers amplified the TCR CDR3 region. TCRdb re-called the multiplex PCR reads through MiXCR, storing one row per CDR3 protein. The sample lists a few hundred thousand distinct CDR3 sequences, roughly 50% occurring once. This sample was taken from a study of T cells in Graves' hyperthyroidism and ophthalmopathy. The chain recombines TRBV5-1 with TRBJ2-7; TRBD2 agrees at 10 bases. The J call is in doubt because the DNA end fits TRBJ2-1 better. Sequencing input: peripheral blood or thyroid tissue (not recorded which). This TCR derives from a woman between 18 and 29 years old with Graves' hyperthyroidism. CDR3 protein: CASSYMSGRAVSEQFF. CDR3 DNA sequence: TGCGCCAGCAGCTATATGAGCGGGAGGGCCGTCTCTGAGCAGTTCTTC.